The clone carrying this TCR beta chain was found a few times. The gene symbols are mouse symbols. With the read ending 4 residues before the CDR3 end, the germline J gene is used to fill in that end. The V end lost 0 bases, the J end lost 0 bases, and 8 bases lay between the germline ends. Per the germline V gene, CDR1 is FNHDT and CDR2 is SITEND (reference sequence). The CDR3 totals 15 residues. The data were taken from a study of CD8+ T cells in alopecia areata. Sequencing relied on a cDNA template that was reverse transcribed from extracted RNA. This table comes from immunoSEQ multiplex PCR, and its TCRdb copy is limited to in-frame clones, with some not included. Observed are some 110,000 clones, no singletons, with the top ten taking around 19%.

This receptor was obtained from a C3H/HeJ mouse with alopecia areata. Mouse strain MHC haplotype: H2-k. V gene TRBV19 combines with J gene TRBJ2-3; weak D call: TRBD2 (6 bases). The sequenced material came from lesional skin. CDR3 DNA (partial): TGTGCCAGCAGTATAGGACTGGAAAGTGCAGAA. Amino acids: CASSIGLESAE. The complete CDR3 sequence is CASSIGLESAETLYF.